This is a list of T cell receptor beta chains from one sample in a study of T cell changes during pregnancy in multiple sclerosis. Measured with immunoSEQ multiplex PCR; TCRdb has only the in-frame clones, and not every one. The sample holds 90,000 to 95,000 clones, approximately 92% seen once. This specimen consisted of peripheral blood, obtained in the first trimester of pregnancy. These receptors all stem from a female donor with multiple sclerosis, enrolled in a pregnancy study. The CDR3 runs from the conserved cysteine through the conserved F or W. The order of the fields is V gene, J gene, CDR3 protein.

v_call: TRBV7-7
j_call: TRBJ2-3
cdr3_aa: CASSLVSSGPQYF

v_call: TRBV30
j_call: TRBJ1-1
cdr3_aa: CARNRLNTEAFF

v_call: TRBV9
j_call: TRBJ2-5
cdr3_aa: CASSSRAGGRETQYF

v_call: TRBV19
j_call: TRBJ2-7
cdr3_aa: CASTDGGQGPYEQYF

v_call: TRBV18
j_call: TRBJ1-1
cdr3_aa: CASSGQGNTEAFF

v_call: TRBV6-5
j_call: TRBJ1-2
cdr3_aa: CASSYVPGTGDYGYTF

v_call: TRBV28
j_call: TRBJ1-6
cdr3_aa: CACKGTYNSPLHF

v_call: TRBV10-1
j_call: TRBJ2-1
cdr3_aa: CASSVSIFPGVQFF

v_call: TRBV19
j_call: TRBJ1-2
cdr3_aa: CASSKGGTGTF

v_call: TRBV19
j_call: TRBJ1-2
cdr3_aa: CASTMPPGAAGYTF

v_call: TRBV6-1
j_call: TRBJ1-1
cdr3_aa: CASTRAHTEAFF

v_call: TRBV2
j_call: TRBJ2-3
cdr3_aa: CASKIQAQYF

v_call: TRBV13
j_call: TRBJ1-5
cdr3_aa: CASSQGLDNQPQHF

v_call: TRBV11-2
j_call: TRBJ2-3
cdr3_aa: CASSLDHSTDTQYF

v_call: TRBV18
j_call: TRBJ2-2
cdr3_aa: CASSRDSSTGELFF

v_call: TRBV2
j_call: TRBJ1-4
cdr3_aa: CASSQTGDLIGGEKLFF

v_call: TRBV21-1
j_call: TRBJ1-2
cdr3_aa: CASSSPGGGGPNYGYTF

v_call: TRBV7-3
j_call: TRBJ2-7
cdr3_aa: CASSISGGAYEQYF

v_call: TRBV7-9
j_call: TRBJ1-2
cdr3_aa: CASSTSGGTGVGYTF

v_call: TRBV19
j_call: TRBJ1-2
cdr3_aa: CASRDPGQGGYTF

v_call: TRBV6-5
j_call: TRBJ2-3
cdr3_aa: CASREGGTDTQYF

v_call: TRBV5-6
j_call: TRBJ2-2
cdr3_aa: CASSLGGPTGELFF

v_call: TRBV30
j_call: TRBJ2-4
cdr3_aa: CAWATGIAKNIQYF

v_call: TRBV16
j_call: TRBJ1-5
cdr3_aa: CASSLTGNQPQHF